This TCR beta chain was recovered during a study of molecular identifiers for immune sequencing clone quantification. CDR1 and CDR2 (germline): LGHNA, YSLEER. V was clipped by 3 bases and J by 7 bases, with 15 bases between them. This CDR3 has 14 amino acids. This clonotype was counted a few times. Its antigen is undetermined. With 10%, 30% or 50% of RNA, roughly 20,000 to 1,000,000 naive CD8 T cells were sequenced. When naive CD8 T cells were sorted, they were gated as CD8+CD4-CCR7+CD45RA+. Bulk TCR libraries used previously described methods and listed TCR primers. TCRdb fed the PCR reads into MiXCR, producing one record per CDR3 protein. The table has 90,000 to 120,000 distinct CDR3 sequences, roughly a third seen once. Findings and caveats of the study: More than 99% of effector molecules, versus under 1% of naive-cell molecules, belonged to clones above 20 RNA copies.

This chain connects TRBV4-3 to TRBJ1-1; maybe TRBD1 (6 bases). The source of this sequence is a human donor in good health. Some libraries in this study had Jurkat cell RNA spiked in. Sequenced: naive CD8+ T cells from blood, with Jurkat cell RNA spiked in. The subset is: FACS-sorted CD8+CD4-CCR7+CD45RA+ naive T cells. CDR3 in amino acids: CASSHLDRANEAFF. CDR3 in DNA: TGCGCCAGCAGCCATTTGGACAGAGCAAATGAAGCTTTCTTT.